This TCR beta chain is from a study of OX40 agonist ivuxolimab in advanced cancers. For the study at large: A diagnosis of hepatocellular carcinoma, melanoma, renal cell or head and neck cancer was present in dose-escalation patients.

This CDR3 has 14 amino acids. V shed 0 bases and J shed 2 bases, with 7 bases lying between them. Germline CDR1 is SGHVS and CDR2 is FQNEAQ. Profiled with immunoSEQ multiplex PCR; TCRdb holds only in-frame clones, not every one. This table has tens of thousands of clones, approximately 91% appearing once. This TCR was sampled from an adult with an advanced solid tumor such as melanoma, head and neck, liver or kidney cancer. This specimen consisted of CD4+ or CD8+ T cells sorted from blood, obtained in a trial of the OX40 agonist ivuxolimab. The rearrangement joins TRBV7-8 to TRBJ1-2, with D possibly being TRBD1 (6 bases). Here the CDR3 DNA reads TGTGCCAGCAGCTTAGCGGACAGAAACTATGGCTACACCTTC. This gives the protein CASSLADRNYGYTF.